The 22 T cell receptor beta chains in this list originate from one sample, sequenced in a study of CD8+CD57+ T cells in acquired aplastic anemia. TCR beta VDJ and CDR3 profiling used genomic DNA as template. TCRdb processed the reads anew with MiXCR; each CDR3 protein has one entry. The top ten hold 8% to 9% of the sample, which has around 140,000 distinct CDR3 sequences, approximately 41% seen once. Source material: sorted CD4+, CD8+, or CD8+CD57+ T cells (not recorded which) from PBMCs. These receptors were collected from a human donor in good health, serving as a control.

The CDR3 spells CASSHGTGTYEQYF. Written as DNA, the CDR3 is TGCGCCAGCAGCCACGGGACAGGTACCTACGAGCAGTACTTC. The chain recombines TRBV5-1 with TRBJ2-7; the match to TRBD1 covers 8 bases. This CDR3 is built from 14 residues. Germline V lookup: CDR1 SGHRS, CDR2 YFSETQ. Trimming removed 4 bases from V and 2 bases from J; junction bases left unmatched: 5. Filled out from reference TRBV5-1 and TRBJ2-7, the complete variable domain reads KAGVTQTPRYLIKTRGQQVTLSCSPISGHRSVSWYQQTPGQGLQFLFEYFSETQRNKGNFPGRFSGRQFSNSRSEMNVSTLELGDSALYLCASSHGTGTYEQYFGPGTRLTVT.

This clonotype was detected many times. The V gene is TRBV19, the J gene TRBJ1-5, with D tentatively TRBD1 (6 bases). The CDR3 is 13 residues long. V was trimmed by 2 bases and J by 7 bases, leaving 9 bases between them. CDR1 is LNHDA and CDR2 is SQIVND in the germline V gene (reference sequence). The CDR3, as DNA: TGTGCCAGTAGTATAAACAGGGCCCAGCCCCAGCATTTT. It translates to CASSINRAQPQHF.

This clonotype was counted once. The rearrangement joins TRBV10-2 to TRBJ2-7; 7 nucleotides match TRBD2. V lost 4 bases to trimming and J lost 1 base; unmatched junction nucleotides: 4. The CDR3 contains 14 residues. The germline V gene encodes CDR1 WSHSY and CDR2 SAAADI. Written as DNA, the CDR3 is TGCGCCAGCAGTGCGCGGGGGAAGTCCTACGAGCAGTACTTC. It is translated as CASSARGKSYEQYF.

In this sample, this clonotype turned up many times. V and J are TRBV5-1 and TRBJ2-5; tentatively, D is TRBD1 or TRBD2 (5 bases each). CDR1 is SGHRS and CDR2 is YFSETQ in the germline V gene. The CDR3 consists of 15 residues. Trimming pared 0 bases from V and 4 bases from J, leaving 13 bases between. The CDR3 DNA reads TGCGCCAGCAGCTTGGTCGGGGTTAGGGGAGAGACCCAGTACTTC. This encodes CASSLVGVRGETQYF.

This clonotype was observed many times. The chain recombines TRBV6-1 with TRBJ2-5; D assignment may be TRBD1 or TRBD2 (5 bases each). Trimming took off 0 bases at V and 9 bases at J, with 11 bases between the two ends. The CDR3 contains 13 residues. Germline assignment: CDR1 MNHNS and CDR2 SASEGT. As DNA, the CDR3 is TGTGCCAGCAGTGAAGCTGTGGGGACGGCCCAGTACTTC. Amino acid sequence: CASSEAVGTAQYF.

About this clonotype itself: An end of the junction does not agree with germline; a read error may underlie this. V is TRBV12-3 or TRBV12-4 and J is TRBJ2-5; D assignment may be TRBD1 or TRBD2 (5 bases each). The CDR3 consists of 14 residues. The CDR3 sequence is CASSLTTNYGTQYF. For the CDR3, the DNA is TGTGCCAGCAGTCTAACGACGAATTATGGGACCCAGTACTTT.

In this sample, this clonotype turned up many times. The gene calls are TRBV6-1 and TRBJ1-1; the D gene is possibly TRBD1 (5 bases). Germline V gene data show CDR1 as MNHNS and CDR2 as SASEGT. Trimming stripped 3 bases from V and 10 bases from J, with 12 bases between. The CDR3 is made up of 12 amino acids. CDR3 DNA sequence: TGTGCCAGCAGTGATTGGGGGATTAGAGCTTTCTTT. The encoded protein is CASSDWGIRAFF.

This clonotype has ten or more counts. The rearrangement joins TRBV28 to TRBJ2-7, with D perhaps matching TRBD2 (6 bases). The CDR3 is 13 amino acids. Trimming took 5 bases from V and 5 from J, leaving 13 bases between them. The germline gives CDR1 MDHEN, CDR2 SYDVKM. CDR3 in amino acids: CASSPVGLDEQYF. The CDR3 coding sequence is TGTGCCAGCAGTCCCGTGGGACTCGACGAGCAGTACTTC.

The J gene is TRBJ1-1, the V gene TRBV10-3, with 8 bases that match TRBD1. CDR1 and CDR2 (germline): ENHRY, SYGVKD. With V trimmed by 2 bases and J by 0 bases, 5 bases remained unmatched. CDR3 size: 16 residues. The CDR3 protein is CAISENRDRLNTEAFF. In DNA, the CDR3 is TGTGCCATCAGTGAGAACCGGGACAGGTTGAACACTGAAGCTTTCTTT.

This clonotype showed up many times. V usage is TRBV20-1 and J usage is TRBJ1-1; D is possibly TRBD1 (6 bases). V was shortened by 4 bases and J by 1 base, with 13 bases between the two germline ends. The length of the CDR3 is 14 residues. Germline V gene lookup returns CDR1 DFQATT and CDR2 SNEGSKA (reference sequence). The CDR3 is CSATTGHPNTEAFF. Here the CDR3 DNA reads TGCAGTGCTACGACGGGACACCCGAACACTGAAGCTTTCTTT.

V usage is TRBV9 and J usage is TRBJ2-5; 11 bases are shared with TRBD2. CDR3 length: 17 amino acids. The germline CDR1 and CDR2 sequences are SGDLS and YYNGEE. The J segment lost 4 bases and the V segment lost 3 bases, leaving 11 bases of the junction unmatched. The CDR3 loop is CASSEPLTSGGRETQYF. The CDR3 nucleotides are TGTGCCAGCAGCGAGCCCCTCACTAGCGGGGGCCGAGAGACCCAGTACTTC. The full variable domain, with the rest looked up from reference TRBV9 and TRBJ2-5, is DSGVTQTPKHLITATGQRVTLRCSPRSGDLSVYWYQQSLDQGLQFLIQYYNGEERAKGNILERFSAQQFPDLHSELNLSSLELGDSALYFCASSEPLTSGGRETQYFGPGTRLLVL.

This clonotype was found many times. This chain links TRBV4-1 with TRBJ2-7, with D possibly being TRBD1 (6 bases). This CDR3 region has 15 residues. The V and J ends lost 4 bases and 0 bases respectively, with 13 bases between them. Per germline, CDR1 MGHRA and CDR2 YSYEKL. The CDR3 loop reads CASSPGTGPSYEQYF. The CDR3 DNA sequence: TGCGCCAGCAGCCCAGGAACAGGGCCCTCCTACGAGCAGTACTTC.

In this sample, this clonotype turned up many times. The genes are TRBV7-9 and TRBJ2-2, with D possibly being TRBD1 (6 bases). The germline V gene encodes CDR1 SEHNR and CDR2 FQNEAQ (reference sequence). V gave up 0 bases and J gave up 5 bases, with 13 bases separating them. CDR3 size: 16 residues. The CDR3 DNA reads TGTGCCAGCAGCTTAGCAATGCTGCAGGGGACCGGGGAGCTGTTTTTT. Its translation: CASSLAMLQGTGELFF. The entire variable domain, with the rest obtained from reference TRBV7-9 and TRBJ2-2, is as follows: DTGVSQNPRHKITKRGQNVTFRCDPISEHNRLYWYRQTLGQGPEFLTYFQNEAQLEKSRLLSDRFSAERPKGSFSTLEIQRTEQGDSAMYLCASSLAMLQGTGELFFGEGSRLTVL.

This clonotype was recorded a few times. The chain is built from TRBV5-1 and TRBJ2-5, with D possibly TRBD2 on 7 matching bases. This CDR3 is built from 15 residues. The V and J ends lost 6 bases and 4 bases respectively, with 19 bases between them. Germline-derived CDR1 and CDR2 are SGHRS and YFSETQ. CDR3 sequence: CASTQSRGAGETQYF. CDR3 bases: TGCGCCAGCACGCAAAGCCGGGGGGCTGGAGAGACCCAGTACTTC.

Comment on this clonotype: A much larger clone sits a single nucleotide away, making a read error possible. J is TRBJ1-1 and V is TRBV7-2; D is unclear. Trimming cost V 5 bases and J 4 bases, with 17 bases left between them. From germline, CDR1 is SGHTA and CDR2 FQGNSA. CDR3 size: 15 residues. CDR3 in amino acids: CASSTGSRLSTEAFF. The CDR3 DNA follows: TGTGCCAGCAGCACGGGGTCGCGATTGAGCACTGAAGCTTTCTTT.

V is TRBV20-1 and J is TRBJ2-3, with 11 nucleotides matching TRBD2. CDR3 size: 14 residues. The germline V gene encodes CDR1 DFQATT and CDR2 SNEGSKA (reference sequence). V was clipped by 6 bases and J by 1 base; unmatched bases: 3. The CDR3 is CSAFSGGGTDTQYF. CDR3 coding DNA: TGCAGTGCCTTTAGCGGGGGGGGCACAGATACGCAGTATTTT.

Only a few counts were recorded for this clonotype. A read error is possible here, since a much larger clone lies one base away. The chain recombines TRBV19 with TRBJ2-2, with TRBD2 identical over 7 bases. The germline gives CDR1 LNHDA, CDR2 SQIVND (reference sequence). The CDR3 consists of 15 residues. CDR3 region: CACRNLAANTGELFF. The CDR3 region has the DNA TGTGCCTGTAGAAACCTAGCGGCAAACACCGGGGAGCTGTTTTTT.

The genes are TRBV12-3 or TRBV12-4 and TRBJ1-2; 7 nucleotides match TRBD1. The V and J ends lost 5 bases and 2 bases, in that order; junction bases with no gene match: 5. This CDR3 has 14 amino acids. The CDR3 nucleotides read TGTGCCAGCAGTGACCCGGGACAGAACTATGGCTACACCTTC. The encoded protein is CASSDPGQNYGYTF.

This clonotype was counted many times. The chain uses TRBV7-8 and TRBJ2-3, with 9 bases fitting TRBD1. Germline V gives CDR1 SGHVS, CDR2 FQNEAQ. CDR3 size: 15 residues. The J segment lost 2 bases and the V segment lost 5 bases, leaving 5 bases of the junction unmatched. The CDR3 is CASSTGTGNTDTQYF. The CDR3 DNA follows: TGTGCCAGCAGCACTGGGACAGGGAACACAGATACGCAGTATTTT.

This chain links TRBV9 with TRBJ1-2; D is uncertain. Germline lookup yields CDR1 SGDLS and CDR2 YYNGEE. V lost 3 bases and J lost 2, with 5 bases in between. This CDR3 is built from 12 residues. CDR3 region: CASSGWNYGYTF. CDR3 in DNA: TGTGCCAGCAGCGGTTGGAACTATGGCTACACCTTC.

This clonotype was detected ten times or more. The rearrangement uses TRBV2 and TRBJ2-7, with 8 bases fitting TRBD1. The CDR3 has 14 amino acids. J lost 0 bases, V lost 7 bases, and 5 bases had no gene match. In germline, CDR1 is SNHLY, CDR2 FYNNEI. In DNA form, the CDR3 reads TGTGCCAGCATGCGGGACAGGCCCTCCTACGAGCAGTACTTC. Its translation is CASMRDRPSYEQYF. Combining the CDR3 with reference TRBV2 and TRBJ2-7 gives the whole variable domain EPEVTQTPSHQVTQMGQEVILRCVPISNHLYFYWYRQILGQKVEFLVSFYNNEISEKSEIFDDQFSVERPDGSNFTLKIRSTKLEDSAMYFCASMRDRPSYEQYFGPGTRLTVT.

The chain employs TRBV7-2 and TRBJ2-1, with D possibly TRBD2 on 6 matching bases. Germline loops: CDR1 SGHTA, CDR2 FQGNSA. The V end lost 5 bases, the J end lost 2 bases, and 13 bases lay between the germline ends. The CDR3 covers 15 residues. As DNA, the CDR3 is TGTGCCAGCAGCCGTGGCGGGACGGCCTACAATGAGCAGTTCTTC. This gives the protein CASSRGGTAYNEQFF.